Sequencing of this T cell receptor beta chain was carried out in a study of blood T cell repertoires in COVID-19. The overall study: The United States, Italy and Spain provided the acute and convalescent COVID-19 samples. From T cells, B-cell-depleted T cells, or PBMCs came the material, which was cDNA or gDNA.

The germline V gene has CDR1 KGHSH and CDR2 LQKENI. The CDR3 totals 16 residues. V was cut by 3 bases and J by 3 bases, with 17 bases left in between. In the source study's methods: Quantification of nucleated cells was approximated via reference gene primer amplification. Using immunoSEQ multiplex PCR, the repertoire was profiled, and TCRdb retains in-frame clones only, with some absent. V and J calls and clone size follow that table, whereas D and trimming were derived from the DNA. The sample yields fewer than 250,000 clones, 83% seen once. This chain uses TRBV18 with TRBJ1-1, with a weak D call TRBD1 (5 bases). The receptor was derived from a woman aged 45-59 years with acute or convalescent COVID-19. The sample was peripheral blood. CDR3 sequence reads: CASSPPGFGGDTEAFF. CDR3 bases: TGTGCCAGCTCACCGCCCGGATTCGGGGGGGACACTGAAGCTTTCTTT.